Listed below are T cell receptor beta chains from one sample, sequenced in a study of CD8+ T cells in alopecia areata. TCRdb keeps only in-frame clones here, not all; method: immunoSEQ multiplex PCR. In the table there are about 200,000 clones, about 58% of which are singletons. The material was CD4+ T cells sorted from blood, obtained at week 4, from a patient treated with tofacitinib. The source of these receptors is a human donor with alopecia areata. The CDR3 runs from the conserved cysteine through the conserved F or W. The order of the fields is J gene, V gene, D gene, clone size, CDR3 DNA, CDR3 protein. A D gene is named only where the DNA matches it firmly. Size tells how often a clone was seen (once, few, many) or the class of an expanded clone, and some rows leave it out.

>TRBJ1-5|TRBV27|-|few
TGTGCCAGCAGGCTCCGGGGAAATCAGCCCCAGCATTTT
CASRLRGNQPQHF
>TRBJ2-7|TRBV4-3|-|-
TGCGCCAGCAGCCCCGGGGGACGGATCGGCGAGCAGTACTTC
CASSPGGRIGEQYF
>TRBJ1-2|TRBV27|-|-
TGTGCCAGCAGTGGACAGTACTATGGCTACACCTTC
CASSGQYYGYTF
>TRBJ1-1|TRBV9|-|-
TGTGCCAGCAGCACCCGGACAGCGGCCACTGAAGCTTTCTTT
CASSTRTAATEAFF
>TRBJ2-5|TRBV30|-|-
TGTGCCTGGAGTGCCTTGGGGCAGACCCAGTACTTC
CAWSALGQTQYF
>TRBJ2-7|TRBV15|-|-
TGTGCCACCAGCAGAGTAAAAGGCGAGCAGTACTTC
CATSRVKGEQYF
>TRBJ2-7|TRBV27|-|once
TGTGCCAGCAGTTTCAGCAGGGTTGGTTACGAGCAGTACTTC
CASSFSRVGYEQYF
>TRBJ1-1|TRBV29-1|TRBD1|-
TGCAGCACCCGAGACAGGGTGAACACTGAAGCTTTCTTT
CSTRDRVNTEAFF
>TRBJ1-2|TRBV5-6|-|-
TGTGCCAGCAGCTGGGACACGGGCGGCTATGGCTACACCTTC
CASSWDTGGYGYTF
>TRBJ2-3|TRBV13|TRBD2|-
TGTGCCAGCAGCTTGACTAGCGGAGGCACAGATACGCAGTATTTT
CASSLTSGGTDTQYF
>TRBJ2-7|TRBV27|-|-
TGTGCCAGCAGTTTAGGAGCGGCAAGGTACGAGCAGTACTTC
CASSLGAARYEQYF
>TRBJ1-2|TRBV25-1|-|-
TGTGCCAGCAGTGAATTGAGTGGCTACACCTTC
CASSELSGYTF
>TRBJ1-5|TRBV19|TRBD1|once
TGTGCCAGTAGTATGGGACAGGGAAGTAATCAGCCCCAGCATTTT
CASSMGQGSNQPQHF
>TRBJ1-2|TRBV6-5|TRBD1|few
TGTGCCAGCAGTTATGGAAGACAGGGAGGTGTGTATGGCTACACCTTC
CASSYGRQGGVYGYTF
>TRBJ1-1|TRBV20-1|TRBD1|-
TGCAGTGCTGGACAGGGCACTGAAGCTTTCTTT
CSAGQGTEAFF
>TRBJ2-2|TRBV10-3|TRBD1|few
TGTGCCATCAGTGGGGACAGGGTGTACACCGGGGAGCTGTTTTTT
CAISGDRVYTGELFF
>TRBJ2-7|TRBV29-1|-|-
TGCAGCGTTGCAGATCCTATCCCGGAGGAGCAGTACTTC
CSVADPIPEEQYF
>TRBJ1-5|TRBV30|-|-
TGTGCCTGGAGTGGGGGGGCAAGAAATCAGCCCCAGCATTTT
CAWSGGARNQPQHF
>TRBJ1-1|TRBV19|-|few
TGTGCCAGTAGTATCTCCGGGGTAGTCACTGAAGCTTTCTTT
CASSISGVVTEAFF
>TRBJ2-7|TRBV11-2|TRBD1|few
TGTGCCAGCAGCTTAGAGGGGACAGGGGCCCACGAGCAGTACTTC
CASSLEGTGAHEQYF
>TRBJ2-1|TRBV5-5|-|few
TGTGCCAGCAGCCCGAGAAGGGTTATCTACAATGAGCAGTTCTTC
CASSPRRVIYNEQFF
>TRBJ2-1|TRBV19|TRBD2|-
TGTGCCAGTAGTATAACGAGCGGGGGGGCGAGTATGTTCTTC
CASSITSGGASMFF
>TRBJ2-1|TRBV29-1|-|once
TGCAGCGTTGAAGCGGAGGGTAGGGTCTACAATGAGCAGTTCTTC
CSVEAEGRVYNEQFF
>TRBJ1-1|TRBV4-3|-|-
TGCGCCAGCAGCCTCTTCCCCGGGGGGGCCGCGAACACTGAAGCTTTCTTT
CASSLFPGGAANTEAFF
>TRBJ2-7|TRBV30|-|-
TGTGCCTGGAGTGTAAACCCGATGGGAGCCTACGAGCAGTACTTC
CAWSVNPMGAYEQYF
>TRBJ1-1|TRBV20-1|TRBD1|-
TGCAGGGCAGGGGGAGTGGAAGCTTTCTTT
CRAGGVEAFF
>TRBJ2-5|TRBV2|-|-
TGTGCCAGCGTTAGACTAGTGGGAGAGACCCAGTACTTC
CASVRLVGETQYF
>TRBJ2-2|TRBV19|-|few
TGTGCCAGTAGTATAGGTGGCGGCTCCGGGGAGCTGTTTTTT
CASSIGGGSGELFF
>TRBJ1-1|TRBV5-6|-|few
TGTGCCAGCAGCCGCCGTTTGGGACTGAACACTGAAGCTTTCTTT
CASSRRLGLNTEAFF
>TRBJ1-1|TRBV30|TRBD1|once
TGTGCCTGGAGCGCTAGTGGGACAGGGAGTATGGCTTTCTTT
CAWSASGTGSMAFF
>TRBJ1-1|TRBV23-1|-|few
TGCGCCAGCAGTCGGGCAGGGAACACTGAAGCTTTCTTT
CASSRAGNTEAFF
>TRBJ2-1|TRBV23-1|-|-
TGCGCCAGCAGTCAATCAGCCCCGCCCTTAGGAGACAATGAGCAGTTCTTC
CASSQSAPPLGDNEQFF
>TRBJ2-2|TRBV4-3|-|-
TGCGCCAGCAGCCAAGACCCGGTCGGGGAGCTGTTTTTT
CASSQDPVGELFF
>TRBJ1-2|TRBV20-1|TRBD1|-
TGCAGTGCTGCAGCCGGACAGGGACACACCTTC
CSAAAGQGHTF
>TRBJ1-1|TRBV7-2|-|-
TGTGCCAGCAGCTACGCCGTGCAGACCACTGAAGCTTTCTTT
CASSYAVQTTEAFF
>TRBJ2-4|TRBV29-1|-|-
TGCAGCGCCCGGGCCCAGGACATTCAGTACTTC
CSARAQDIQYF
>TRBJ2-3|TRBV6-5|TRBD2|-
TGTGCCAGCCGAGCCGGGGGGACGCAGTATTTT
CASRAGGTQYF
>TRBJ1-1|TRBV20-1|-|-
TGCAGTGCTAATGAGGAGGAGGCTTTCTTT
CSANEEEAFF